This TCR beta chain was observed in a study of cytomegalovirus exposure and HLA in healthy donors. General study points: Reported findings show TCR beta sequences accurately forecast HLA-A and HLA-B alleles in most subjects.

The V and J ends lost 1 base and 4 bases respectively, with 13 bases between them. Germline V lookup: CDR1 SGHVS, CDR2 FNYEAQ. This CDR3 has 15 amino acids. A remark on this clone: What it recognizes is unknown.

The PCR made use of 60 Vbeta and 13 Jbeta primers. Using immunoSEQ multiplex PCR, the repertoire was profiled, and TCRdb retains in-frame clones only, with some absent. The sample contains roughly 180,000 clones, 70% to 90% of which appear only once. The chain joins TRBV7-6 to TRBJ2-5, with a possible D match to TRBD1 (6 bases). The specimen sequenced was PBMCs. The TCR was taken from a young man in good health and CMV-seropositive. The CDR3 DNA reads as TGTGCCAGCAGCTTAGGCAGGGGAGTCGGAGAGACCCAGTACTTC. Its protein is CASSLGRGVGETQYF.